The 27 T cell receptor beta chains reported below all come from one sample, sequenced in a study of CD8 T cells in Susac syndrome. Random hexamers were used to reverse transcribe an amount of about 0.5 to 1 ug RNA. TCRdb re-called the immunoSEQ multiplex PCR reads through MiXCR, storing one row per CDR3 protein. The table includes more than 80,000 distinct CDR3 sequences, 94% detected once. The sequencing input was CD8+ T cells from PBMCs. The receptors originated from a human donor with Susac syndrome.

The CDR3 nucleotides are TGTGCCAGCAGTATTGGACTGAACACCGGGGAGCTGTTTTTT. Its translation is CASSIGLNTGELFF. The chain couples TRBV6-2 or TRBV6-3 to TRBJ2-2; tentative D call: TRBD2 (5 bases). This CDR3 contains 14 residues. Germline V gene sequence: CDR1 MNHEY, CDR2 SVGEGT. Trimming pared 5 bases from V and 1 base from J, leaving 8 bases between.

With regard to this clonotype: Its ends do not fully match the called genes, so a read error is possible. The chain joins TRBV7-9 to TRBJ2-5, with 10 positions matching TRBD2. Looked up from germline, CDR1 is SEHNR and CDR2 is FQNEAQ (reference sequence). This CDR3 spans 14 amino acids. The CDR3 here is CASSLAGGQETQYF. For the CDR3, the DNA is TGTGCCAGCAGTTTAGCGGGGGGTCAAGAGACCCAGTACTTC.

Here the CDR3 reads CASSQIPEGGDEQFF. The CDR3 nucleotides are TGCGCCAGCAGCCAGATTCCGGAGGGTGGCGATGAGCAGTTCTTC. V gene TRBV4-3 combines with J gene TRBJ2-1; D possibly corresponds to TRBD2 (6 bases). V was cut by 3 bases and J by 8 bases, with 17 bases left in between. CDR3 size: 15 residues. Germline lookup yields CDR1 LGHNA and CDR2 YSLEER.

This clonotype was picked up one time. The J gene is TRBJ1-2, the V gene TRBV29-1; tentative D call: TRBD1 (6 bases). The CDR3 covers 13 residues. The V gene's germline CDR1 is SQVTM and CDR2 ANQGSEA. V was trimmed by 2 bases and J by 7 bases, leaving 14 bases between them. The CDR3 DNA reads TGCAGCGTTGAACCCACAGGGCAACCTGGCTACACCTTC. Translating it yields CSVEPTGQPGYTF.

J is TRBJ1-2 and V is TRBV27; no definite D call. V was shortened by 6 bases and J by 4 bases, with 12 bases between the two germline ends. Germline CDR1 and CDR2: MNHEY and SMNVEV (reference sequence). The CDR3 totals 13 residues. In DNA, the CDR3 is TGTGCCAGCAGATTCCTGGGGTCCTATGGCTACACCTTC. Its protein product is CASRFLGSYGYTF.

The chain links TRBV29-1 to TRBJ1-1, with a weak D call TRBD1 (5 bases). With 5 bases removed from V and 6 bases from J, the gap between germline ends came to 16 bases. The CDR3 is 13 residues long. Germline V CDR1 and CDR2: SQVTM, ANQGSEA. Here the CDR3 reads CSVLPREAAEAFF. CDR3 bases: TGCAGCGTTTTACCCAGGGAGGCCGCTGAAGCTTTCTTT.

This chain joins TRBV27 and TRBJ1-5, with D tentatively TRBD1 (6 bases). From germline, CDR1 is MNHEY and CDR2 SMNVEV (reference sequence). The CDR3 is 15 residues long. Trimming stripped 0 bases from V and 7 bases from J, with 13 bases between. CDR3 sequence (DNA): TGTGCCAGCAGTTTATCGGGGGGGGCGAGGCAGCCCCAGCATTTT. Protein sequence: CASSLSGGARQPQHF.

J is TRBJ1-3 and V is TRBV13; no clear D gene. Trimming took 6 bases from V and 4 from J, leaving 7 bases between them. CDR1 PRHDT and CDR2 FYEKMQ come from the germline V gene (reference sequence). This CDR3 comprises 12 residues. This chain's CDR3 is CASRSGGNTIYF. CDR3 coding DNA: TGTGCCAGCAGATCGGGCGGAAACACCATATATTTT.

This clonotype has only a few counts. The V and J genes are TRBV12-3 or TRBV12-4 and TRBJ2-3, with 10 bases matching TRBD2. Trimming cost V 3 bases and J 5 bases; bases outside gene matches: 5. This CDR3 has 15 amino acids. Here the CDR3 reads CASSLASGGGDTQYF. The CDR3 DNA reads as TGTGCCAGCAGTTTGGCTAGCGGGGGTGGAGATACGCAGTATTTT.

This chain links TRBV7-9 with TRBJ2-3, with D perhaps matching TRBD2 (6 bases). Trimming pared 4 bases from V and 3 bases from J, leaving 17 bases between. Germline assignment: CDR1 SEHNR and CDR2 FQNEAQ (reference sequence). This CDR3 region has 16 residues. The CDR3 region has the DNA TGTGCCAGCAGCTATCCGCTAGGAGGGAGAACAGATACGCAGTATTTT. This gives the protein CASSYPLGGRTDTQYF.

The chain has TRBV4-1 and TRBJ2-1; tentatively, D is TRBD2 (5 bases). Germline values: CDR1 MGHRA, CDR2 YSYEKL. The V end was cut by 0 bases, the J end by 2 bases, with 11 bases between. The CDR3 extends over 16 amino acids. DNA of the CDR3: TGCGCCAGCAGCCAAGAACAAGCGGTCCCCTACAATGAGCAGTTCTTC. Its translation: CASSQEQAVPYNEQFF.

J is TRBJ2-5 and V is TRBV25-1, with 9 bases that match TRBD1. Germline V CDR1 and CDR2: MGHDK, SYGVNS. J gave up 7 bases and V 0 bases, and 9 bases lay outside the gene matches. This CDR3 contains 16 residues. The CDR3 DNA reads TGTGCCAGCAGTGAATATATACAGGGGGCGTTTGGGACCCAGTACTTC. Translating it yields CASSEYIQGAFGTQYF.

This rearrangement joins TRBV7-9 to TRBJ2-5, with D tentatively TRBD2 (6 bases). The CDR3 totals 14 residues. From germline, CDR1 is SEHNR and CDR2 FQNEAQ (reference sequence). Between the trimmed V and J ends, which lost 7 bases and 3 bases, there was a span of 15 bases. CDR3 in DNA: TGTGCCAGCACTCCTTTGCGGGGTGAAGAGACCCAGTACTTC. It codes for CASTPLRGEETQYF.

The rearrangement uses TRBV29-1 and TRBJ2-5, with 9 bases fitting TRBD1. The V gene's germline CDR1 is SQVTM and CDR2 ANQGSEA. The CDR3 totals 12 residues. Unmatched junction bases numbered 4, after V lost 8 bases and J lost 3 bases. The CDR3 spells CSTWDREETQYF. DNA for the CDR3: TGCAGCACCTGGGACAGGGAAGAGACCCAGTACTTC.

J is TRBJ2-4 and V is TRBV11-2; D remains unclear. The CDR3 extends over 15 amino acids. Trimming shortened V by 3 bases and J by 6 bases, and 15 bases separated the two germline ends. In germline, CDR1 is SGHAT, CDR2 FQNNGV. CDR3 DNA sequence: TGTGCCAGCAGCTTTAGGGATAGGGTATTAAACATTCAGTACTTC. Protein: CASSFRDRVLNIQYF.

CDR3 region: CASSVGGPNEKLFF. CDR3 DNA sequence: TGTGCCAGCAGCGTAGGGGGGCCTAATGAAAAACTGTTTTTT. V gene TRBV9 combines with J gene TRBJ1-4, with a tentative D call TRBD1 (6 bases). V dropped 0 bases and J dropped 3 bases, with 6 bases sitting between them. From germline, CDR1 is SGDLS and CDR2 YYNGEE. The CDR3 is made up of 14 amino acids.

The CDR3 spells CASSQQVNEQFF. The CDR3 nucleotides read TGTGCCAGCAGTCAACAAGTAAATGAGCAGTTCTTC. This chain connects TRBV27 to TRBJ2-1, with unresolved D. V was trimmed by 5 bases and J by 7 bases, leaving 9 bases between them. The CDR3 has 12 residues. CDR1 and CDR2 from the germline V gene are MNHEY and SMNVEV (reference sequence).

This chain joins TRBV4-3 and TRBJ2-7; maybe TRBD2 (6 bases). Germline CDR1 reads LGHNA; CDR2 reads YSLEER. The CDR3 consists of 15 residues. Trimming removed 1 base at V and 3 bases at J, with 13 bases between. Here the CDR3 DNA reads TGCGCCAGCAGCCAAGTGGCGTTGGGAGGCTACGAGCAGTACTTC. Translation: CASSQVALGGYEQYF.

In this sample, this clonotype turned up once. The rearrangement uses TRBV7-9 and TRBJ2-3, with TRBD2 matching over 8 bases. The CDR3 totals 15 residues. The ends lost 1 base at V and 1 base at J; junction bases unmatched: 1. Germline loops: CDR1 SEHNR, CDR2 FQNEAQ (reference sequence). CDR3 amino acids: CASSLETSGTDTQYF. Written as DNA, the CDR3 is TGTGCCAGCAGCTTAGAGACTAGCGGCACAGATACGCAGTATTTT.

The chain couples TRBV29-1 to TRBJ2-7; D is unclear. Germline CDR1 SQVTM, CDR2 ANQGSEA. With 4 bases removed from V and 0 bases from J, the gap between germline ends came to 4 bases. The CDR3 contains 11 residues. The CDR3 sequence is CSVARSYEQYF. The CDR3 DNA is TGCAGCGTTGCTCGCTCCTACGAGCAGTACTTC.

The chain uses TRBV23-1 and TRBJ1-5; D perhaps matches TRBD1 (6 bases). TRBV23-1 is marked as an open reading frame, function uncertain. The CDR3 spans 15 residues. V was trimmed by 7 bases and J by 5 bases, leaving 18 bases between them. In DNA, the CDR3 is TGCGCCAGCACCCCCGATCGGGGGCTTTATCAGCCCCAGCATTTT. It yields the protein CASTPDRGLYQPQHF.

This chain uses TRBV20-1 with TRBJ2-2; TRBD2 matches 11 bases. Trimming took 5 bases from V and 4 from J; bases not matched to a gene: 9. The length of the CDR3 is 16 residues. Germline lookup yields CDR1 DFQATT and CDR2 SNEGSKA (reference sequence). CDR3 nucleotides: TGCAGTGCTCGAGGTGCTAGCGGGGGGAGCACCGGGGAGCTGTTTTTT. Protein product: CSARGASGGSTGELFF.

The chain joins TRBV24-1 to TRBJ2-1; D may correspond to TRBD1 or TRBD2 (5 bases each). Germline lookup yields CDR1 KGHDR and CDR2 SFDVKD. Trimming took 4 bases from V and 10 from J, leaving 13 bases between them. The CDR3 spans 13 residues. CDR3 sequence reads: CATSDRRWGEQFF. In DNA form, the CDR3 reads TGTGCCACCAGTGACCGTAGATGGGGGGAGCAGTTCTTC.

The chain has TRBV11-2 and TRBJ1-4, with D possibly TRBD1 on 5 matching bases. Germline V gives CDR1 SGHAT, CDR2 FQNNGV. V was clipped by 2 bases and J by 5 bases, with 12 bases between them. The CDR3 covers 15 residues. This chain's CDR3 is CASSLPRQINEKLFF. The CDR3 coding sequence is TGTGCCAGCAGCTTACCCCGACAGATCAATGAAAAACTGTTTTTT.

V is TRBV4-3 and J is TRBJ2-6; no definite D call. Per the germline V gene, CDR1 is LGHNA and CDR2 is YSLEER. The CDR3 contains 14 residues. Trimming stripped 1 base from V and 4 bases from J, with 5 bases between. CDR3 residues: CASSQGMGANVLTF. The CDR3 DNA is TGCGCCAGCAGCCAAGGAATGGGGGCCAACGTCCTGACTTTC.

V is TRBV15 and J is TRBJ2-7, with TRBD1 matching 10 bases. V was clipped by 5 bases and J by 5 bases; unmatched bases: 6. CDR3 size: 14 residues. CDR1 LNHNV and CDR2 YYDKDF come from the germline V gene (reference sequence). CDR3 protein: CATSRAGTGDEQYF. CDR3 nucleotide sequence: TGTGCCACCAGCCGCGCCGGGACAGGGGACGAGCAGTACTTC.

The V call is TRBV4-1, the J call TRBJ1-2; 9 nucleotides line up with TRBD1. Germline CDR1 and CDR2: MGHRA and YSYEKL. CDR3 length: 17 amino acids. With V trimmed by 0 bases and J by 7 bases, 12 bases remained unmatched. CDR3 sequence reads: CASSQDMGTGGAGGYTF. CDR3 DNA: TGCGCCAGCAGCCAAGATATGGGAACAGGGGGCGCAGGTGGCTACACCTTC.